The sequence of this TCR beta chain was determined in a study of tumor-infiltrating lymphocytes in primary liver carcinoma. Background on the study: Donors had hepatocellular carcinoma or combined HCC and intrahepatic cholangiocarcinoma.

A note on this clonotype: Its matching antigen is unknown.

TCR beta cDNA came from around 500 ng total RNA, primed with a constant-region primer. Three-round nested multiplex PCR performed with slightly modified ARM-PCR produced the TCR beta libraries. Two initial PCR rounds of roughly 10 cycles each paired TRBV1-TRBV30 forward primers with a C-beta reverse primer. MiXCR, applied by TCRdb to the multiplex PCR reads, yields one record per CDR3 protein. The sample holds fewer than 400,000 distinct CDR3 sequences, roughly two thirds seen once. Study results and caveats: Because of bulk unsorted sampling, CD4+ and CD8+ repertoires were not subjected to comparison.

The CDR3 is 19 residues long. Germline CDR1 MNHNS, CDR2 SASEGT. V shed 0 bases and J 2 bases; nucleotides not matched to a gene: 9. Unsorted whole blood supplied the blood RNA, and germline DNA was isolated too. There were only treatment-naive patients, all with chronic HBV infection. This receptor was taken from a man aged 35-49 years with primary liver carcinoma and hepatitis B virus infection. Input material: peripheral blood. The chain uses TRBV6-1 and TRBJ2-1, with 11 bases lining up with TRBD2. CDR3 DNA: TGTGCCAGCAGTGAAGCGCTAGCGGGAGGTGTTGGGGCCTACAATGAGCAGTTCTTC. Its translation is CASSEALAGGVGAYNEQFF.